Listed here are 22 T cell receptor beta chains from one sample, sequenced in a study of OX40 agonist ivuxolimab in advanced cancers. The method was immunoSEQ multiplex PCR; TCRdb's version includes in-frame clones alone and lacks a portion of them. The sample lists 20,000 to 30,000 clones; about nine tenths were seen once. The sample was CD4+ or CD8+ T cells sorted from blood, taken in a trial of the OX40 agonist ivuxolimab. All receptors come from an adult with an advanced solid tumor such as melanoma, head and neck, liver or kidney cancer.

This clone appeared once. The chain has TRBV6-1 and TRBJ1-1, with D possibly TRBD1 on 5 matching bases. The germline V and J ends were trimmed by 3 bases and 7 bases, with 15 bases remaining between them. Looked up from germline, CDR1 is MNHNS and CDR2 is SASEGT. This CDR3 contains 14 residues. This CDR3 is CASSDIEGRGEAFF. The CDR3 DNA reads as TGTGCCAGCAGTGATATCGAGGGGAGGGGTGAAGCTTTCTTT.

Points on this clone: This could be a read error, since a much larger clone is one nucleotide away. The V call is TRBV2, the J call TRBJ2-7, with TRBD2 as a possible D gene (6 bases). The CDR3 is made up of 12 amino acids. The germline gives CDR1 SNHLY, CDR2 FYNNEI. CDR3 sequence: CASRTSRIERYF. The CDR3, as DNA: TGTGCCAGCAGGACTAGTCGAATCGAGCGGTACTTC.

The CDR3 region is CASSVTGEDQPQHF. The CDR3 region has the DNA TGTGCCAGCAGCGTGACAGGGGAGGATCAGCCCCAGCATTTT. The V gene is TRBV7-9, the J gene TRBJ1-5; 8 bases line up with TRBD1. The V gene's germline CDR1 is SEHNR and CDR2 FQNEAQ (reference sequence). After removal of 5 bases from V and 5 bases from J, the junction contained 5 bases not matched to a gene. CDR3 length equals 14 residues.

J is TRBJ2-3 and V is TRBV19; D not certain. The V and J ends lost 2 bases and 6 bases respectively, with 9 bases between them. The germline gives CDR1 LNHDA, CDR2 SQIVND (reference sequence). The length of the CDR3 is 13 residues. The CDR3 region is CASSISSADTQYF. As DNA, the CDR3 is TGTGCCAGTAGTATATCCAGTGCCGATACGCAGTATTTT.

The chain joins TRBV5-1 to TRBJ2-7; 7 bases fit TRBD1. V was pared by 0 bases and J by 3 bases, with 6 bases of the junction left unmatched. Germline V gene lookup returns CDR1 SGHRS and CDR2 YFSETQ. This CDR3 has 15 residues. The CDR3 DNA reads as TGCGCCAGCAGCTTGGTCCCGGACAGGAACTACGAGCAGTACTTC. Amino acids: CASSLVPDRNYEQYF.

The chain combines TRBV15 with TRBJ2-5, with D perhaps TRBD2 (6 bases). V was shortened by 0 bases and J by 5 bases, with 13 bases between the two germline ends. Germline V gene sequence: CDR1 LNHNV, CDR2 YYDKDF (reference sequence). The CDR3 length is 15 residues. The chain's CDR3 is CATSRDSGDPETQYF. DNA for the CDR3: TGTGCCACCAGCAGAGATTCGGGAGATCCGGAGACCCAGTACTTC.

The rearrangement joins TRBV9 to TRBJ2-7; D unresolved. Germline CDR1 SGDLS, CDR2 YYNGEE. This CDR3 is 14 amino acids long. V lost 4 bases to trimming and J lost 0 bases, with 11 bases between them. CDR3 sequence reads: CASSPGWGSYEQYF. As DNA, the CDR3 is TGTGCCAGCAGCCCCGGGTGGGGCTCCTACGAGCAGTACTTC.

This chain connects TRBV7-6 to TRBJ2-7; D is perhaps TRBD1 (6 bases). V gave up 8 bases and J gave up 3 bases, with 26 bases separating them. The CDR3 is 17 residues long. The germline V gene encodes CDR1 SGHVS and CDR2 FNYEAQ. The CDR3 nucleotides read TGTGCCAGCCGCCCCAGACAGGCCATGTCAGGAGACTACGAGCAGTACTTC. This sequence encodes CASRPRQAMSGDYEQYF.

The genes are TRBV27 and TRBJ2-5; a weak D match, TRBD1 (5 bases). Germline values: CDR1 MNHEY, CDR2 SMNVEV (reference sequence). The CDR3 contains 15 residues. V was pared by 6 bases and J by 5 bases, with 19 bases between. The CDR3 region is CASRPQAELPETQYF. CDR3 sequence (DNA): TGTGCCAGCAGGCCACAGGCAGAGCTACCGGAGACCCAGTACTTC.

The CDR3 region is CASGAGPSSYNEQFF. For the CDR3, the DNA is TGCGCCAGCGGGGCGGGACCGAGCTCCTACAATGAGCAGTTCTTC. The chain combines TRBV10-2 with TRBJ2-1; tentatively, D is TRBD2 (6 bases). The germline CDR1 and CDR2 sequences are WSHSY and SAAADI. The CDR3 covers 15 residues. V lost 8 bases and J 0 bases, leaving 14 bases between the germline ends.

CDR3 region: CASSEYENQPQHF. CDR3 bases: TGTGCCAGCAGTGAATACGAGAATCAGCCCCAGCATTTT. This sequence joins TRBV6-1 and TRBJ1-5; unclear D gene. V lost 2 bases to trimming and J lost 4 bases, with 6 bases between them. Germline CDR1 reads MNHNS; CDR2 reads SASEGT. This CDR3 has 13 amino acids.

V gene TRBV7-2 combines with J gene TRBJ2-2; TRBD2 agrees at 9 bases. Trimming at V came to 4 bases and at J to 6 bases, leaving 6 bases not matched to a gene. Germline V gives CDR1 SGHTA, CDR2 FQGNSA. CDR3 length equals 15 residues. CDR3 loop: CASSSPSGRPGELFF. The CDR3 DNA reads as TGTGCCAGCAGCTCCCCCAGCGGGAGGCCCGGGGAGCTGTTTTTT. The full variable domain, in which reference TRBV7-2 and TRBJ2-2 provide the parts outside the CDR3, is GAGVSQSPSNKVTEKGKDVELRCDPISGHTALYWYRQSLGQGLEFLIYFQGNSAPDKSGLPSDRFSAERTGGSVSTLTIQRTQQEDSAVYLCASSSPSGRPGELFFGEGSRLTVL.

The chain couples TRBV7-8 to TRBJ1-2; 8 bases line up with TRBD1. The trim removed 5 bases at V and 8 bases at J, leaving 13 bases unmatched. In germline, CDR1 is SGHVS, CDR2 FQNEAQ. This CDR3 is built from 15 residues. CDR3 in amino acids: CASSQKSGGTGGYTF. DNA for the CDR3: TGTGCCAGCAGCCAAAAGTCAGGGGGCACGGGGGGCTACACCTTC. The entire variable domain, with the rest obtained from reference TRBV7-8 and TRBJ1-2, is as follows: GAGVSQSPRYKVAKRGQDVALRCDPISGHVSLFWYQQALGQGPEFLTYFQNEAQLDKSGLPSDRFFAERPEGSVSTLKIQRTQQEDSAVYLCASSQKSGGTGGYTFGSGTRLTVV.

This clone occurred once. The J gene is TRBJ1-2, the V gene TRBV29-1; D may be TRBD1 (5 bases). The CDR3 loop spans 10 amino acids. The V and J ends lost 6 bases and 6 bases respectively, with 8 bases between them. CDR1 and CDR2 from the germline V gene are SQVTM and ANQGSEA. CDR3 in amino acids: CSVGQDGYTF. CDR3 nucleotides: TGCAGCGTGGGGCAGGATGGCTACACCTTC.

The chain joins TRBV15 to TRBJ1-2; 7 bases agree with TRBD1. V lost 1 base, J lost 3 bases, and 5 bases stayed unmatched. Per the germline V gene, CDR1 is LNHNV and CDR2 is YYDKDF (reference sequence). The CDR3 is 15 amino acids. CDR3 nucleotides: TGTGCCACCAGCAGAGCCCCCCAGGGGGACTATGGCTACACCTTC. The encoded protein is CATSRAPQGDYGYTF. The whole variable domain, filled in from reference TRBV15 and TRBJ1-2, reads DAMVIQNPRYQVTQFGKPVTLSCSQTLNHNVMYWYQQKSSQAPKLLFHYYDKDFNNEADTPDNFQSRRPNTSFCFLDIRSPGLGDTAMYLCATSRAPQGDYGYTFGSGTRLTVV.

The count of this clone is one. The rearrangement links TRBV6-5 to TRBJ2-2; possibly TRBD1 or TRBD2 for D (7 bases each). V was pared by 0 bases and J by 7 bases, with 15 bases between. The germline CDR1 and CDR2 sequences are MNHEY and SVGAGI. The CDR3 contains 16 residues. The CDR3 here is CASSYSPRGGHGELFF. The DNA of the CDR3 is TGTGCCAGCAGTTACTCACCCAGGGGGGGACACGGGGAGCTGTTTTTT.

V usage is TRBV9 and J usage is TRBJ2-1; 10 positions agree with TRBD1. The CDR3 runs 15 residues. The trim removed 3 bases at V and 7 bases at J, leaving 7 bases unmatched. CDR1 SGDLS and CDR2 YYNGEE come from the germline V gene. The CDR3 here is CASSAGTGVWNEQFF. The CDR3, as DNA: TGTGCCAGCAGCGCCGGGACAGGGGTCTGGAATGAGCAGTTCTTC.

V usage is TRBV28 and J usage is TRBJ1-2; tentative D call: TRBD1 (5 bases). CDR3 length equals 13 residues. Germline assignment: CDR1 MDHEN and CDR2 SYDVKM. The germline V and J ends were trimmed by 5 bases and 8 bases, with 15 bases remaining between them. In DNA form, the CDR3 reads TGTGCCAGCAGTCATATGGGGGGACCCGGCTACACCTTC. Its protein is CASSHMGGPGYTF.

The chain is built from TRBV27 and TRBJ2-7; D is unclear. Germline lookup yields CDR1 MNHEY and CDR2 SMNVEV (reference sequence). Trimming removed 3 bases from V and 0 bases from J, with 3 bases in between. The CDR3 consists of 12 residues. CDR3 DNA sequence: TGTGCCAGCAGTTTCAGCTCCTACGAGCAGTACTTC. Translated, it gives CASSFSSYEQYF.

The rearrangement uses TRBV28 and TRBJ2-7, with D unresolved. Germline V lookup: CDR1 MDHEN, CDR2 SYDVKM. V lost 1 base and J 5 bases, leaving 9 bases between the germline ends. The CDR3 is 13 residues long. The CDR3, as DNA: TGTGCCAGCAGTTTATCCGGAGTCCACGAGCAGTACTTC. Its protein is CASSLSGVHEQYF. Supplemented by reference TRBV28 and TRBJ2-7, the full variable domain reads DVKVTQSSRYLVKRTGEKVFLECVQDMDHENMFWYRQDPGLGLRLIYFSYDVKMKEKGDIPEGYSVSREKKERFSLILESASTNQTSMYLCASSLSGVHEQYFGPGTRLTVT.

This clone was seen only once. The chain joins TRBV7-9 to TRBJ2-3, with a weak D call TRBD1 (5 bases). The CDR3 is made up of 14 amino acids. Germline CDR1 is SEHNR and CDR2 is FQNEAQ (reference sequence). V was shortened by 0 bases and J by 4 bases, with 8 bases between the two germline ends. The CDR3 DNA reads TGTGCCAGCAGCTTAGCCCAGGGCGCAGATACGCAGTATTTT. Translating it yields CASSLAQGADTQYF.

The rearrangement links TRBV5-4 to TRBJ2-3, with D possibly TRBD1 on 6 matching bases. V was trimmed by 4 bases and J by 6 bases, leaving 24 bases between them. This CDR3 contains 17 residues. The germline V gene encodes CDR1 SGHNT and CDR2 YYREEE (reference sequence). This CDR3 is CASSPSPGTSEIDTQYF. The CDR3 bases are TGTGCCAGCAGCCCGAGTCCCGGGACATCAGAGATCGATACGCAGTATTTT.